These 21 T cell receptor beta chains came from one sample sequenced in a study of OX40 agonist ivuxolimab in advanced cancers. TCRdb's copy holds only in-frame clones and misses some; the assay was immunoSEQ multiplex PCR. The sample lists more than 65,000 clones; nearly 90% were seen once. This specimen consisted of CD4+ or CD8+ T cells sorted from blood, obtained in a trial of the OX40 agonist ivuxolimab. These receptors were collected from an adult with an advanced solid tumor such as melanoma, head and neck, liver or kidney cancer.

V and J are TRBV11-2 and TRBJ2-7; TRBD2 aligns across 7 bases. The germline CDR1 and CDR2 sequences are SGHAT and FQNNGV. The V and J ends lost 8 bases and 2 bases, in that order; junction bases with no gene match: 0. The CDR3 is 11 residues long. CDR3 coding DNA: TGTGCCAGCGGGGGGGCCTACGAGCAGTACTTC. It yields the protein CASGGAYEQYF.

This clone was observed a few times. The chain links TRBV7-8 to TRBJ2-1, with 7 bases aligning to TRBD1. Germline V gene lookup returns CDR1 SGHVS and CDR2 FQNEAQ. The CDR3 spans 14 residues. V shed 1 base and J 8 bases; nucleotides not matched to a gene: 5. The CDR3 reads CASSLVRDSYEQFF. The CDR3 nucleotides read TGTGCCAGCAGCTTAGTCCGGGACAGTTATGAGCAGTTCTTC.

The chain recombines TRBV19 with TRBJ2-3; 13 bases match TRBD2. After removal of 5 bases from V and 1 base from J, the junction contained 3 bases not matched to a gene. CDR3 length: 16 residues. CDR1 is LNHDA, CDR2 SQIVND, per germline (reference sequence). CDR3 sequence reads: CASSSGTSGGTDTQYF. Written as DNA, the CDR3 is TGTGCCAGTAGTTCCGGGACTAGCGGGGGCACAGATACGCAGTATTTT. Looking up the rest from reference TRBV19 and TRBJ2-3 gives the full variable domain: DGGITQSPKYLFRKEGQNVTLSCEQNLNHDAMYWYRQDPGQGLRLIYYSQIVNDFQKGDIAEGYSVSREKKESFPLTVTSAQKNPTAFYLCASSSGTSGGTDTQYFGPGTRLTVL.

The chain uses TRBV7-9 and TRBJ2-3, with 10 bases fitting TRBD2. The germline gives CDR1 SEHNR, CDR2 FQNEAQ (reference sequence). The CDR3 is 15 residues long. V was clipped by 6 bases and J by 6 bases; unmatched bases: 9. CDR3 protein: CASSFVLAGVDTQYF. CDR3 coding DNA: TGTGCCAGCAGTTTCGTGCTAGCGGGAGTGGATACGCAGTATTTT.

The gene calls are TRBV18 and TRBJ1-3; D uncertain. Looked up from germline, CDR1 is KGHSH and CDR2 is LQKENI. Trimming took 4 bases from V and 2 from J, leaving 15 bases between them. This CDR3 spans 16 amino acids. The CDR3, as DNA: TGTGCCAGCTCACTGGGAGGAATAGTAGCTGGAAACACCATATATTTT. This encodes CASSLGGIVAGNTIYF. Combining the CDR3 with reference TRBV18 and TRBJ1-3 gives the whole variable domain NAGVMQNPRHLVRRRGQEARLRCSPMKGHSHVYWYRQLPEEGLKFMVYLQKENIIDESGMPKERFSAEFPKEGPSILRIQQVVRGDSAAYFCASSLGGIVAGNTIYFGEGSWLTVV.

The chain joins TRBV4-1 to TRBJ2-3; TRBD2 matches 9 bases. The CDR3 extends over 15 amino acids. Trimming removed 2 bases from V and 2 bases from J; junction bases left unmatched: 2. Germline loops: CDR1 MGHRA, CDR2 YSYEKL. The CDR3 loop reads CASSQRLAATDTQYF. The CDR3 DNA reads TGCGCCAGCAGCCAACGACTAGCGGCCACAGATACGCAGTATTTT.

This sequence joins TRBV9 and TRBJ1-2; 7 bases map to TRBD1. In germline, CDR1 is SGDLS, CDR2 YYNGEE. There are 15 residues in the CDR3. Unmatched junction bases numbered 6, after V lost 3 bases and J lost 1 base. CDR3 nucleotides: TGTGCCAGCAGCGAATGGGACAGATTTAACTATGGCTACACCTTC. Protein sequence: CASSEWDRFNYGYTF.

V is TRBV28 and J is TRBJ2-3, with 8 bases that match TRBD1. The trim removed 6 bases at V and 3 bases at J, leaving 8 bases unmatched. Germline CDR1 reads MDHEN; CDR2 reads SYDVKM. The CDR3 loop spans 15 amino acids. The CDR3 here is CASRQAGGRTDTQYF. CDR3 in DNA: TGTGCCAGCAGACAAGCAGGGGGCAGGACAGATACGCAGTATTTT. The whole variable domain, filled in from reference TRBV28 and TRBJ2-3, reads DVKVTQSSRYLVKRTGEKVFLECVQDMDHENMFWYRQDPGLGLRLIYFSYDVKMKEKGDIPEGYSVSREKKERFSLILESASTNQTSMYLCASRQAGGRTDTQYFGPGTRLTVL.

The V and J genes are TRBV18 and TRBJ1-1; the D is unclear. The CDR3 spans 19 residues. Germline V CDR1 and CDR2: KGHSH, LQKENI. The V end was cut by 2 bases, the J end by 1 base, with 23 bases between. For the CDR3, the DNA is TGTGCCAGCTCACCAACGATCCGGGTCGCAGGTAAGCAGAACACTGAAGCTTTCTTT. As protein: CASSPTIRVAGKQNTEAFF.

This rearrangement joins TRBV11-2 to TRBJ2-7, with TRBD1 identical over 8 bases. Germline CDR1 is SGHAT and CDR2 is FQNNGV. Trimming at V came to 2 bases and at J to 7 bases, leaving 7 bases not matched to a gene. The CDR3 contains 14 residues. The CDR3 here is CASSLSVRGREQYF. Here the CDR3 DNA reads TGTGCCAGCAGCTTATCTGTCAGGGGGCGAGAGCAGTACTTC.

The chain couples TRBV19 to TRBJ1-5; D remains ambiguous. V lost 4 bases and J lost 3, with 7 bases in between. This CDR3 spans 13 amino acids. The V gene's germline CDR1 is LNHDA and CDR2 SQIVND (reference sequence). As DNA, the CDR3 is TGTGCCAGTAGTAGTGGGTACAATCAGCCCCAGCATTTT. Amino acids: CASSSGYNQPQHF. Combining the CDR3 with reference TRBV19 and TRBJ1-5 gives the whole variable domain DGGITQSPKYLFRKEGQNVTLSCEQNLNHDAMYWYRQDPGQGLRLIYYSQIVNDFQKGDIAEGYSVSREKKESFPLTVTSAQKNPTAFYLCASSSGYNQPQHFGDGTRLSIL.

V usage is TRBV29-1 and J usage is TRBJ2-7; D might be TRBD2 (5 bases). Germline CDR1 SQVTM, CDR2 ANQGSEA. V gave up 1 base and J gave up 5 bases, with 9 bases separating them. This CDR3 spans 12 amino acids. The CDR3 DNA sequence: TGCAGCGTTGAAGGCGGGCGGAACGAGCAGTACTTC. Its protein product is CSVEGGRNEQYF.

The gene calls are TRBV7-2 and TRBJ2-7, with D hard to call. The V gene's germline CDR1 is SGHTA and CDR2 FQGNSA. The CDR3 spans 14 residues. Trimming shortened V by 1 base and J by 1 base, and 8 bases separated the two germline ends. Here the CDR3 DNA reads TGTGCCAGCAGCTTAGAGCAAAGTTCCTACGAGCAGTACTTC. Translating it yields CASSLEQSSYEQYF.

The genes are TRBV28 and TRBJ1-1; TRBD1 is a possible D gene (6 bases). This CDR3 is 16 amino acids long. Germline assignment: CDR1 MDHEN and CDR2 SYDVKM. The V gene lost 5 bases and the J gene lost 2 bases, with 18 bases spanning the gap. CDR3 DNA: TGTGCCAGCAGTCCTCCGGGGGCGAGGGGAAACACTGAAGCTTTCTTT. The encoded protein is CASSPPGARGNTEAFF. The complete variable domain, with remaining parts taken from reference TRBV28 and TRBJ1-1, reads DVKVTQSSRYLVKRTGEKVFLECVQDMDHENMFWYRQDPGLGLRLIYFSYDVKMKEKGDIPEGYSVSREKKERFSLILESASTNQTSMYLCASSPPGARGNTEAFFGQGTRLTVV.

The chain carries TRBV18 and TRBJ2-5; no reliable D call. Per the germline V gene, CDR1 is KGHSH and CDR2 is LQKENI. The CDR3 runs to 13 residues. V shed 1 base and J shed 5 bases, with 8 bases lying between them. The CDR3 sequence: CASSPLGRETQYF. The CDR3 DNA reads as TGTGCCAGCTCACCACTAGGTCGTGAGACCCAGTACTTC.

For the CDR3, the DNA is TGCAGCGTTTGGGACAGGAGCAATCAGCCCCAGCATTTT. This gives the protein CSVWDRSNQPQHF. The chain is built from TRBV29-1 and TRBJ1-5; TRBD1 aligns across 8 bases. This CDR3 comprises 13 residues. The ends lost 5 bases at V and 1 base at J; junction bases unmatched: 1. Germline V CDR1 and CDR2: SQVTM, ANQGSEA.

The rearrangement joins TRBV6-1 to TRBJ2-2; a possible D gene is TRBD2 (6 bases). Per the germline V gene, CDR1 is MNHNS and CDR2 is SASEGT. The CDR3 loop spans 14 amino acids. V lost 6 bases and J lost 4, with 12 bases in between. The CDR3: CASRGTPPTGELFF. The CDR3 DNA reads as TGTGCCAGCAGGGGGACTCCACCCACCGGGGAGCTGTTTTTT.

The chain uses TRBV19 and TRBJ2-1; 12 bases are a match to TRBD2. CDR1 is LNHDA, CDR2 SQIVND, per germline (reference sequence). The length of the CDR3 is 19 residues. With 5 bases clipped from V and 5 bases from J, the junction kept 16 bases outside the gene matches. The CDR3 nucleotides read TGTGCCAGTAGTGATCCAGGGTCCACCTGGACTAGCGGGGACAATGAGCAGTTCTTC. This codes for CASSDPGSTWTSGDNEQFF.

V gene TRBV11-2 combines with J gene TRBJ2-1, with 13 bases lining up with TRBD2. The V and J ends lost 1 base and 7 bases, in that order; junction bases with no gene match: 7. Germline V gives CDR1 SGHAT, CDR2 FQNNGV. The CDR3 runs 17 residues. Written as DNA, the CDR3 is TGTGCCAGCAGCTTAGTGCCAACTAGCGGGAGGGAGAATGAGCAGTTCTTC. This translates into CASSLVPTSGRENEQFF.

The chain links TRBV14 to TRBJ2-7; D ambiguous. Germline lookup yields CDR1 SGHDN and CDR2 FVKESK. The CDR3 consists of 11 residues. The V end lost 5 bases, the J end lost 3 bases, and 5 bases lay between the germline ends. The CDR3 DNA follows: TGTGCCAGCAGCGCTTTCTACGAGCAGTACTTC. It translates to CASSAFYEQYF. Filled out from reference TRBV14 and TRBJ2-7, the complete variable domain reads EAGVTQFPSHSVIEKGQTVTLRCDPISGHDNLYWYRRVMGKEIKFLLHFVKESKQDESGMPNNRFLAERTGGTYSTLKVQPAELEDSGVYFCASSAFYEQYFGPGTRLTVT.

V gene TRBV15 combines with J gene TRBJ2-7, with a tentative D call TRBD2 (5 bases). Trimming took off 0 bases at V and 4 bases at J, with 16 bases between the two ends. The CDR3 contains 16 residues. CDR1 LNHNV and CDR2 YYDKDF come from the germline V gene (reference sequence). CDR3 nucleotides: TGTGCCACCAGCAGAGAGACCGGGATCTGGTCGTACGAGCAGTACTTC. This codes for CATSRETGIWSYEQYF.